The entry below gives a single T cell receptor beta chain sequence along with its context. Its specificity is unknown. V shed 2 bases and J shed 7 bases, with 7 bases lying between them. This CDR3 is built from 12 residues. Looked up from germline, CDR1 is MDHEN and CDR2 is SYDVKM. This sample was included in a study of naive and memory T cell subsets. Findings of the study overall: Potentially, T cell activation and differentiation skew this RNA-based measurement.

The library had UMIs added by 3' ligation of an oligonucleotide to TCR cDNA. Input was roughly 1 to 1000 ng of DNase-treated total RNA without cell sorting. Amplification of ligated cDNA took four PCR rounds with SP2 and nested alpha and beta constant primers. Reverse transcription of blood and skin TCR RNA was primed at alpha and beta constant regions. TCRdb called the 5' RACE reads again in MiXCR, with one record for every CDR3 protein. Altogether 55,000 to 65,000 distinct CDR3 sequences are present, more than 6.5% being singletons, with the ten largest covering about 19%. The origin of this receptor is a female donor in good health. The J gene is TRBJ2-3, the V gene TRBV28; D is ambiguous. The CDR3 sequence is CASSLTPNTQYF. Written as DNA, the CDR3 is TGTGCCAGCAGTTTAACCCCAAATACGCAGTATTTT. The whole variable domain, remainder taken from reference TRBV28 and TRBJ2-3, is DVKVTQSSRYLVKRTGEKVFLECVQDMDHENMFWYRQDPGLGLRLIYFSYDVKMKEKGDIPEGYSVSREKKERFSLILESASTNQTSMYLCASSLTPNTQYFGPGTRLTVL.